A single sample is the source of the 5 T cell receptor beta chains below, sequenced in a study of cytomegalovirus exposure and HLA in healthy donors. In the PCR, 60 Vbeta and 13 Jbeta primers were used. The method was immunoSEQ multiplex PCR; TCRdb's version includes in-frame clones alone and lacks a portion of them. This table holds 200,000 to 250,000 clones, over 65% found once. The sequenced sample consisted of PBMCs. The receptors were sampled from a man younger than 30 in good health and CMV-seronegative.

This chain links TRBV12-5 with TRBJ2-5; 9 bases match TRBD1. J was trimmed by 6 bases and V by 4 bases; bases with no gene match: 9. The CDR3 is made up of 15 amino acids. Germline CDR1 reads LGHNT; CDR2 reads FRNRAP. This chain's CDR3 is CASGSSSGQGKTQYF. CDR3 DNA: TGTGCTAGTGGTTCTTCTTCGGGACAGGGCAAGACCCAGTACTTC.

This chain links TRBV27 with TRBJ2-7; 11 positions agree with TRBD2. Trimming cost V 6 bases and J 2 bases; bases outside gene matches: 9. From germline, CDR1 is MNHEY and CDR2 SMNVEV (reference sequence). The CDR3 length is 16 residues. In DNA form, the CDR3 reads TGTGCCAGCAGCCAAAGCCCTAGCGGGAGGCCCTACGAGCAGTACTTC. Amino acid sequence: CASSQSPSGRPYEQYF.

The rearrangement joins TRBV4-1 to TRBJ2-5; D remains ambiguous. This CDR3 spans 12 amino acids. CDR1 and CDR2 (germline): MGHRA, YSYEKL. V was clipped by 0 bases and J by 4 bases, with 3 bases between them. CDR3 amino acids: CASSQDRETQYF. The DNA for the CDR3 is TGCGCCAGCAGCCAAGATCGAGAGACCCAGTACTTC.

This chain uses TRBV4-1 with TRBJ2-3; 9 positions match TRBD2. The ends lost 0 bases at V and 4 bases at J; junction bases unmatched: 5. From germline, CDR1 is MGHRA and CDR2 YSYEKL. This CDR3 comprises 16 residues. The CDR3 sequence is CASSQDSGGFADTQYF. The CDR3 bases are TGCGCCAGCAGCCAAGATAGCGGGGGATTCGCAGATACGCAGTATTTT.

The CDR3 region has the DNA TGTGCCAGCAGTGGGACTAGCGGGAGGTTCGTCGATAATGAGCAGTTCTTC. Amino acids: CASSGTSGRFVDNEQFF. The J gene is TRBJ2-1, the V gene TRBV2; 14 bases agree with TRBD2. Trimming took 4 bases from V and 7 from J; bases not matched to a gene: 9. Per the germline V gene, CDR1 is SNHLY and CDR2 is FYNNEI. CDR3 length: 17 amino acids. Full variable domain (rest looked up from reference TRBV2 and TRBJ2-1): EPEVTQTPSHQVTQMGQEVILRCVPISNHLYFYWYRQILGQKVEFLVSFYNNEISEKSEIFDDQFSVERPDGSNFTLKIRSTKLEDSAMYFCASSGTSGRFVDNEQFFGPGTRLTVL.